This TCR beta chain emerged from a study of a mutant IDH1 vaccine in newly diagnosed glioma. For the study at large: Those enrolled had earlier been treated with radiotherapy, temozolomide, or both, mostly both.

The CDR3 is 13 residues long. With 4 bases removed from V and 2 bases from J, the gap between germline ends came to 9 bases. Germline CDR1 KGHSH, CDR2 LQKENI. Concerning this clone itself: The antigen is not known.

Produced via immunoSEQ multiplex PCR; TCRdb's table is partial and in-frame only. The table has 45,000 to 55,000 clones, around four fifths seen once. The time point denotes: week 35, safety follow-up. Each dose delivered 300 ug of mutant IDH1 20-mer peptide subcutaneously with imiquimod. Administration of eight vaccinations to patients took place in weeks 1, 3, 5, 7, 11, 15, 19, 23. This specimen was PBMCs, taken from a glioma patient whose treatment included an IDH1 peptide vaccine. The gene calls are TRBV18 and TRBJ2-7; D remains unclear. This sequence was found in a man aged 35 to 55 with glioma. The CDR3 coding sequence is TGTGCCAGCTCACTAGGCAGCACCTACGAGCAGTACTTC. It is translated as CASSLGSTYEQYF.